This entry features one T cell receptor (beta chain) sequence. The sample is drawn from a study of T cells in narcolepsy. As for the study in general: Donors had narcolepsy type 1 or type 2, or were healthy controls.

Germline V gene sequence: CDR1 SGHAT, CDR2 FQNNGV. The CDR3 is 16 amino acids. V was trimmed by 4 bases and J by 7 bases, leaving 17 bases between them. The method was immunoSEQ multiplex PCR; TCRdb's version includes in-frame clones alone and lacks a portion of them. Among about 36,000 clones listed, 81% were seen once. The chain joins TRBV11-2 to TRBJ1-6; maybe TRBD1 (5 bases). The TCR comes from a human donor in good health. The sample was memory (CD45RA-) CD4+ T cells from blood. CDR3 residues: CASSSEQGALNSPLHF. The DNA of the CDR3 is TGTGCCAGCAGCTCGGAGCAGGGCGCGTTAAATTCACCCCTCCACTTT.